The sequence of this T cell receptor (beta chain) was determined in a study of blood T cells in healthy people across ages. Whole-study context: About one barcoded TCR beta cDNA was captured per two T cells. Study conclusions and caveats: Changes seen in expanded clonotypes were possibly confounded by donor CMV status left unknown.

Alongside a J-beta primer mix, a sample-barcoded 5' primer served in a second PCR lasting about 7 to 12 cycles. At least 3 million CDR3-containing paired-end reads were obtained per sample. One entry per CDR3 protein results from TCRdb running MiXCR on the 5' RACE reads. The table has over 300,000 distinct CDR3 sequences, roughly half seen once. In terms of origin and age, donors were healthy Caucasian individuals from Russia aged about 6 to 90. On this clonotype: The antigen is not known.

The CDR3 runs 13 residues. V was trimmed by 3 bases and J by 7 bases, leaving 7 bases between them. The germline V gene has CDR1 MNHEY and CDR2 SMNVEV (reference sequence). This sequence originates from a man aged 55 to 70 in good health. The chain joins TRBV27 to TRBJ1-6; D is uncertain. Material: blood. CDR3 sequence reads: CASSLSRNSPLHF. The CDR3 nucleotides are TGTGCCAGCAGTTTGTCCAGGAATTCACCCCTCCACTTT.